This T cell receptor (beta chain) was sequenced in a study of cytomegalovirus exposure and HLA in healthy donors. Germline loops: CDR1 MNHEY, CDR2 SVGAGI. V lost 5 bases, J lost 1 base, and 4 bases stayed unmatched. The CDR3 has 15 residues. PCR involved 60 Vbeta and 13 Jbeta primers. In the original analysis: Unique TCR beta chains totaled roughly 80 million in a later count, with roughly 10 million of them shared. Sequenced by immunoSEQ multiplex PCR; TCRdb stores in-frame clones only, minus some. For V, J and clone size, that table is used; D and trimming come from the DNA. The sample has 150,000 to 200,000 clones, about 83% seen once.

The chain recombines TRBV6-5 with TRBJ1-5, with 8 nucleotides matching TRBD1. Sequencing input: PBMCs. This TCR was sampled from a woman aged 30 to 39 in good health and CMV-seropositive. CDR3 sequence: CASSLDRASNQPQHF. The CDR3 DNA is TGTGCCAGCAGTCTGGACAGGGCGAGCAATCAGCCCCAGCATTTT.